Included here is one TCR beta chain sequence, with context. This sample is part of a study of blood T cell repertoires in COVID-19. The wider study: T cells, B-cell-depleted T cells, or PBMCs supplied cDNA or gDNA.

The CDR3 is made up of 16 amino acids. As handled by the study authors: Nucleated cell counts were estimated from reference gene primer amplification. Assay used: immunoSEQ multiplex PCR; TCRdb lists only in-frame clones, some missing. V, J and clone size reflect that table, while D and trimming were determined from the DNA. The data hold 130,000 to 150,000 clones, with about 90% observed a single time. Allocation to cohorts depended on clinical history reported by the participants. The TCR sequence derives from a man between 60 and 70 years old who had recovered from COVID-19. V and J are TRBV21-1 and TRBJ1-3; the table's D call, TRBD1, has no DNA check behind it. TRBV21-1 is recorded as a pseudogene. The sequenced sample consisted of PBMCs or T cells enriched from blood (not recorded which). The CDR3 DNA is TGTGCCAGCAGCAAAAACTTTGACAGCCCTGGAAACACCATATATTTT. Residues: CASSKNFDSPGNTIYF.